The 6 T cell receptor beta chains below come from one sample, sequenced in a study of tumor-infiltrating lymphocytes in glioblastoma multiforme. Multiple V-beta primers and a C-beta primer amplified TCRB from RNA. TCRdb reprocessed the multiplex PCR reads with MiXCR, giving one entry per CDR3 protein. The sample has some 13,000 distinct CDR3 sequences, roughly 60% seen once. Specimen: brain tumor tissue. The receptors here all came from a male donor with glioblastoma.

The chain is built from TRBV18 and TRBJ1-1; D might be TRBD1 (5 bases). The germline CDR1 and CDR2 sequences are KGHSH and LQKENI. The CDR3 is 14 residues long. V was pared by 3 bases and J by 4 bases, with 12 bases between. CDR3 protein: CASSPGVMGTEAFF. The CDR3 DNA follows: TGTGCCAGCTCACCGGGGGTAATGGGCACTGAAGCTTTCTTT.

Of note for this clonotype: A junction end diverges from the germline sequence, so it may reflect a read error. This sequence joins TRBV5-4 and TRBJ2-1, with D possibly being TRBD2 (5 bases). Germline values: CDR1 SGHNT, CDR2 YYREEE (reference sequence). CDR3 length: 15 residues. The CDR3 spells CASSLAGLAYNEQFF. Written as DNA, the CDR3 is TGTGCCAGCAGCTTGGCAGGACTGGCCTATAATGAGCAGTTCTTC.

The chain combines TRBV11-2 with TRBJ1-1; D remains ambiguous. V was trimmed by 1 base and J by 3 bases, leaving 9 bases between them. Germline V gene data show CDR1 as SGHAT and CDR2 as FQNNGV. The CDR3 has 14 amino acids. The CDR3 DNA sequence: TGTGCCAGCAGCTTAGGCTCGAGGGACACTGAAGCTTTCTTT. Translated, it gives CASSLGSRDTEAFF.

By share, this clonotype counts as medium-sized (0.01 to 0.1%). The chain is built from TRBV6-6 and TRBJ2-7; D ambiguous. V was trimmed by 6 bases and J by 0 bases, leaving 9 bases between them. Germline V gene sequence: CDR1 MNHNY, CDR2 SVGAGI (reference sequence). The CDR3 totals 13 residues. The CDR3 nucleotides are TGTGCCAGCAGGGTCAGAGACTCCTACGAGCAGTACTTC. Translating it yields CASRVRDSYEQYF.

The chain employs TRBV30 and TRBJ2-7, with 12 bases aligning to TRBD2. Trimming removed 0 bases from V and 2 bases from J; junction bases left unmatched: 17. This CDR3 is 20 amino acids long. Germline V CDR1 and CDR2: GTSNPN, SVGIG (reference sequence). CDR3 region: CAWSVVEVLAGGPQPYEQYF. The CDR3 DNA sequence: TGTGCCTGGAGTGTAGTGGAGGTTCTAGCGGGAGGGCCACAACCCTACGAGCAGTACTTC.

For this clonotype: The junction differs from germline at one of its ends, possibly a read error. This chain links TRBV6-1 with TRBJ2-6, with D maybe TRBD1 (5 bases). This CDR3 is built from 14 residues. CDR1 is MNHNS, CDR2 SASEGT, per germline. DNA of the CDR3: TGTGCGAGCAGGGCCCAAGCTGGGGCCAACGTCCTGACTTTC. This sequence encodes CASRAQAGANVLTF.